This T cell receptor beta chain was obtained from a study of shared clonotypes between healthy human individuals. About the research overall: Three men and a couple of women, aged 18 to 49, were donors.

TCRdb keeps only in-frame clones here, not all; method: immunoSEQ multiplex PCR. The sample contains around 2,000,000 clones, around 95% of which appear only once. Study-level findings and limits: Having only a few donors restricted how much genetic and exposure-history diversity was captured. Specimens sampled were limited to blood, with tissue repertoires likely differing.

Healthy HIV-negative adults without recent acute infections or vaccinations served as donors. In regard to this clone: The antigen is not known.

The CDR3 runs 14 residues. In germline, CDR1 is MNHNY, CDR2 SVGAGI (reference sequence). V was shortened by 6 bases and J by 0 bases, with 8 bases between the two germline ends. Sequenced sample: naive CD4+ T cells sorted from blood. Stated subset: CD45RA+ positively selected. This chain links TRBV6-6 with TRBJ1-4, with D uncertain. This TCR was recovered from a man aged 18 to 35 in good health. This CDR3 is CASRRGATNEKLFF. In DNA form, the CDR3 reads TGTGCCAGCAGACGTGGTGCAACTAATGAAAAACTGTTTTTT.